This TCR beta chain was sequenced for a study of T cell repertoires in cytomegalovirus infection. Study in general: Recently identified HLA-C-restricted CMV epitopes and well-studied HLA-B-restricted CMV epitopes were used by the study. Points from the study as a whole: Summed frequency of shared TCR beta families picked out CMV carriers who also had the relevant HLA. The study found HLA-C-restricted CMV-specific TCR beta clonotypes dominating the ex vivo response.

The table lists this clonotype with many counts. Its target is unknown. TCRdb reprocessed the reads via MiXCR and lists one record per CDR3 protein. The repertoire consists of hundreds of thousands of distinct CDR3 sequences, with 30% to 40% occurring once and the leading ten covering about a sixth. In germline, CDR1 is SGHTA, CDR2 FQGNSA. The V end lost 4 bases, the J end lost 0 bases, and 15 bases lay between the germline ends. The CDR3 length is 16 residues. Sequences were derived from cultured PBMCs, sampled from culture after CMV antigen stimulation. This TCR derives from a human donor in good health (CMV status not recorded). Some clones in this sample may be carry-over from other donors' samples. V usage is TRBV7-2 and J usage is TRBJ1-2, with a weak D call TRBD1 (5 bases). The CDR3 DNA reads as TGTGCCAGCAGCTCCCGGGGACTGCAATCTAACTATGGCTACACCTTC. Protein product: CASSSRGLQSNYGYTF.